A selection of T cell receptor beta chains follows, all from one sample in a study of human T cells and chemical hapten exposure. From the RACE reads, TCRdb called clonotypes with MiXCR, one entry per CDR3 protein. The table lists 300,000 to 450,000 distinct CDR3 sequences, 5% to 6.5% of them singletons. The sequenced sample was whole blood, obtained in connection with sensitization to the hapten diphenylcyclopropenone (DPC). The source of these receptors is a woman in her forties or fifties with alopecia areata. Some clones in this sample may be carry-over from other donors' samples. The CDR3 runs from the conserved cysteine through the conserved F or W. Each record gives: D gene, J gene, clone size, V gene, CDR3 DNA, CDR3 protein. A D gene is named only where the DNA matches it firmly. Some rows mark clone size as missing; the rest say once, few, many or name a class of expanded clone.

TRBD2	TRBJ2-3	many	TRBV3-1	TGTGCCAGCAGCCAAGTAACCGGGACTAGCGGGACAGATACGCAGTATTTT	CASSQVTGTSGTDTQYF
NA	TRBJ1-1	few	TRBV6-1	TGTGCCAGCAGTGAGCCGAAGGGTGAAGCTTTCTTT	CASSEPKGEAFF
NA	TRBJ2-5	many	TRBV7-2	TGTGCCAGCAGCTTAGAGAGGAGGCAAGAGACCCAGTACTTC	CASSLERRQETQYF
NA	TRBJ2-3	NA	TRBV20-1	TGCAGTGCTAGAAGGGTTCAGGGGGATACGCAGTATTTT	CSARRVQGDTQYF
TRBD1	TRBJ2-1	once	TRBV12-3/TRBV12-4	TGTGCCAGCAGTTTAGACAGGGGGCCCGATGAGCAGTTCTTC	CASSLDRGPDEQFF
TRBD2	TRBJ2-3	NA	TRBV20-1	TGCAGTGCCTACCAGAGCGGGGGCACAGATACGCAGTATTTT	CSAYQSGGTDTQYF
NA	TRBJ1-1	NA	TRBV7-9	TGTGCCAGCAGCTTACCCTACCGGGAGACTGAAGCTTTCTTT	CASSLPYRETEAFF
TRBD1	TRBJ2-7	few	TRBV27	TGTGCCAGCAGCCCAGGACAGGGCTTCTCCTACGAGCAGTACTTC	CASSPGQGFSYEQYF
NA	TRBJ2-3	few	TRBV7-2	TGTGCCAGCAGCTTACTAGCCTTCGGCACAGATACGCAGTATTTT	CASSLLAFGTDTQYF
NA	TRBJ2-3	few	TRBV6-5	TGTGCCAGCAGTTATGGGAGAGGAGAGGATACGCAGTATTTT	CASSYGRGEDTQYF
NA	TRBJ2-1	many	TRBV7-2	TGTGCCAGCAGCCCCAGGGACGGCTTCCATGAGCAGTTCTTC	CASSPRDGFHEQFF
NA	TRBJ1-2	NA	TRBV29-1	TGCAGCGTTGACCCGGAGACAGGCTCCTATGGCTACACCTTC	CSVDPETGSYGYTF
NA	TRBJ1-5	NA	TRBV7-2	TGTGCCAGCAGCCCATTTAATAGCAATCAGCCCCAGCATTTT	CASSPFNSNQPQHF
NA	TRBJ1-5	few	TRBV6-2/TRBV6-3	TGTGCCAGCACCATCGGCCTAAATCAGCCCCAGCATTTT	CASTIGLNQPQHF
NA	TRBJ1-1	many	TRBV12-3/TRBV12-4	TGTGCCAGCACCATCAGGCGAGGCCGGGAGGTTTTGAACACTGAAGCTTTCTTT	CASTIRRGREVLNTEAFF
NA	TRBJ2-2	many	TRBV4-1	TGCGCCAGCAGCCAAGGTCAGGGATCCGGGGAGCTGTTTTTT	CASSQGQGSGELFF
TRBD1	TRBJ1-5	many	TRBV9	TGTGCCAGCAGCGTAGATGCAGGGGGCTATCAGCCCCAGCATTTT	CASSVDAGGYQPQHF
NA	TRBJ1-1	NA	TRBV29-1	TGCAGCGTTGCCCCACAGTCGAACACTGAAGCTTCCTTT	CSVAPQSNTEASF
TRBD2	TRBJ2-3	many	TRBV10-3	TGTGCCATCAGTGAGGGGCTAGCGGGAGGAACTAGCACAGATACGCAGTATTTT	CAISEGLAGGTSTDTQYF
NA	TRBJ2-7	many	TRBV6-1	TGTGCCAGCCGGGATTGGACCTACGAGCAGTACTTC	CASRDWTYEQYF
NA	TRBJ1-6	many	TRBV20-1	TGCAGTGCTGGGATTGACTATAATTCACCCCTCCACTTT	CSAGIDYNSPLHF
NA	TRBJ2-3	many	TRBV28	TGTGCCAGCAGTTCCCTGGACTCTACAGATACGCAGTATTTT	CASSSLDSTDTQYF
NA	TRBJ1-3	many	TRBV12-3/TRBV12-4	TGTGCCAGCAGTTTCGGTTCTGGAAACACCATATATTTT	CASSFGSGNTIYF
NA	TRBJ2-1	many	TRBV10-3	TGTGCCATTCGGGTCGTGGATGAGCAGTTCTTC	CAIRVVDEQFF
TRBD1	TRBJ1-4	few	TRBV27	TGTGCCAGTCCGGGACAGGCTTCTTCGACGTGCCCCTTCTCTTCGTCAACTAATGAAAAACTGTTTTTT	CASPGQASSTCPFSSSTNEKLFF
NA	TRBJ1-1	NA	TRBV27	TGTGCCAGCAGATCCATAAACACTGAAGCTTTCTTT	CASRSINTEAFF
TRBD1	TRBJ1-2	NA	TRBV29-1	TGCAGCGTTTATCTATGGACAGGGGCAGGAGATGGCTACACCTTC	CSVYLWTGAGDGYTF
NA	TRBJ1-1	many	TRBV7-9	TGTGCCAGCAGCGCTTCAGGCGGCACTGAAGCTTTCTTT	CASSASGGTEAFF
TRBD1	TRBJ1-1	many	TRBV5-5	TGTGCCAGCAGCTTGTCGACAGGGGGAAGGTACACTGAAGCTTTCTTT	CASSLSTGGRYTEAFF
NA	TRBJ1-2	NA	TRBV2	TGTGCCAGCAGTGGTAGGGGATATGGCTACACCTTC	CASSGRGYGYTF
NA	TRBJ2-7	many	TRBV29-1	TGCAGCGTTGGGCAGGTCGGCCCGTACGAGCAGTACTTC	CSVGQVGPYEQYF
NA	TRBJ2-3	NA	TRBV2	TGTGCCAGCATAGGAGGGTTTAGCACAGATACGCAGTATTTT	CASIGGFSTDTQYF
NA	TRBJ1-2	NA	TRBV12-3/TRBV12-4	TGTGCCAGCAGTAGCCAGGAGATCTATGGCTACACCTTC	CASSSQEIYGYTF
NA	TRBJ2-3	many	TRBV20-1	TGCAGTGCAACCCACAAGGGCCGTACAGATACGCAGTATTTT	CSATHKGRTDTQYF
NA	TRBJ1-1	NA	TRBV6-6	TGTGCCAGCACCCAGGGGTACACTGAAGCTTTCTTT	CASTQGYTEAFF
TRBD1	TRBJ1-6	NA	TRBV20-1	TGCAGTGCTAGAGACGACAGGGCAACACCCCTCCACTTT	CSARDDRATPLHF
NA	TRBJ1-2	NA	TRBV6-5	TGTGCCAGCAGTTTCACGCAGGGCATGCTCTATGGCTACACCTTC	CASSFTQGMLYGYTF
NA	TRBJ1-2	few	TRBV2	TGTGCCAGCAGTAGAGGGGACTATGGCTACACCTTC	CASSRGDYGYTF
NA	TRBJ2-1	NA	TRBV9	TGTGCCAGCAGCGTAGGCGGGAACGGTCAAGGTGAGCAGTTCTTC	CASSVGGNGQGEQFF
NA	TRBJ2-3	many	TRBV7-2	TGTGCCAGCAGCTCCTTCCCTAGGGGGAGGCGACATACAGATACGCAGTATTTT	CASSSFPRGRRHTDTQYF
TRBD1	TRBJ2-3	many	TRBV7-8	TGTGCCAGCAGCCAGAGGACAGGCCCGCACTATTTT	CASSQRTGPHYF
NA	TRBJ2-4	few	TRBV27	TGTGCCAGCAGTCCGCGACAGGCCAAAAACATTCAGTACTTC	CASSPRQAKNIQYF
NA	TRBJ2-7	many	TRBV28	TGTGCCAGCAGTATGGGACTTTCCTACGAGCAGTACTTC	CASSMGLSYEQYF
NA	TRBJ1-1	few	TRBV27	TGTGCCAGCAGTTATGGTGTGGGAGACACTGAAGCTTTCTTT	CASSYGVGDTEAFF
NA	TRBJ1-3	many	TRBV2	TGTGCCAGCAGTCGACTCTCTGGAAACACCATATATTTT	CASSRLSGNTIYF
TRBD2	TRBJ2-7	many	TRBV20-1	TGCAGTGCCCACATGGGGGGGAGGGAGCAGTACTTC	CSAHMGGREQYF
NA	TRBJ2-5	few	TRBV24-1	TGTGCTTTTTACAGGCGGGGAAACCAAGAGACCCAGTACTTC	CAFYRRGNQETQYF
NA	TRBJ2-3	few	TRBV7-9	TGTGCCAGCAGCTTAACGAGCGAGGATACGCAGTATTTT	CASSLTSEDTQYF
TRBD2	TRBJ2-3	few	TRBV2	TGTGCCAGCAGTTATAGCGGGTCTAGCACAGATACGCAGTATTTT	CASSYSGSSTDTQYF
TRBD1	TRBJ2-3	many	TRBV7-2	TGTGCCAGCAGCCTGATGGACAGGGGGAGTAGAGATACGCAGTATTTT	CASSLMDRGSRDTQYF
NA	TRBJ1-3	few	TRBV7-2	TGTGCCAGCAGCTTAGCCGGGACGGGAAGCTCTGGAAACACCATATATTTT	CASSLAGTGSSGNTIYF
NA	TRBJ2-1	many	TRBV29-1	TGCAGCGTTGACGTAGGAGGAGGTGGGAATGAGCAGTTCTTC	CSVDVGGGGNEQFF
NA	TRBJ2-2	NA	TRBV10-3	TGTGCCATCAGTGGGCGTGGGCCCCCCACCGGGGAGCTGTTTTTT	CAISGRGPPTGELFF
TRBD2	TRBJ2-7	few	TRBV28	TGTGCCAGCAGTTTAGGGACTAGGGTCTACGAGCAGTACTTC	CASSLGTRVYEQYF